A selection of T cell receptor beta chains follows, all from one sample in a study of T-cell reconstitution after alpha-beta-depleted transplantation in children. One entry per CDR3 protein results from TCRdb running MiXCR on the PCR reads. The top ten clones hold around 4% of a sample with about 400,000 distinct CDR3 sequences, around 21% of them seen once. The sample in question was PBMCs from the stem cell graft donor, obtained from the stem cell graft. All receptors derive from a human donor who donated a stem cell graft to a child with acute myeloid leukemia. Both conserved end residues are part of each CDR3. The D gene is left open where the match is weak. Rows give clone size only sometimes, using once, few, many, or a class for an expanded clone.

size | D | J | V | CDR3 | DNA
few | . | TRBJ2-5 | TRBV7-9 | CASRSPEGETQYF | TGTGCCAGCAGGTCCCCCGAAGGGGAGACCCAGTACTTC
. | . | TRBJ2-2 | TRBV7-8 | CASSLDRQTGELFF | TGTGCCAGCAGCTTAGATCGACAGACCGGGGAGCTGTTTTTT
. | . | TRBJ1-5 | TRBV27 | CASSLFRDQPQHF | TGTGCCAGCAGTTTATTTCGGGATCAGCCCCAGCATTTT
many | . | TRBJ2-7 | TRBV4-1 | CASSQVGVYEQYF | TGCGCCAGCAGCCAAGTAGGGGTCTACGAGCAGTACTTC
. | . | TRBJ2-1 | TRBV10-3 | CAISESIEGSSRRNEQFF | TGTGCCATCAGTGAGTCGATTGAGGGGAGTTCCCGCCGGAATGAGCAGTTCTTC
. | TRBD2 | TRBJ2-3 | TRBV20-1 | CCAMRLAGGVGADTQYF | TGCTGTGCTATGCGACTAGCGGGTGGGGTAGGCGCAGATACGCAGTATTTT
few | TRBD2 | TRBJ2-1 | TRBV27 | CASSRPTSGIYNEQFF | TGTGCCAGCAGTCGACCAACTAGCGGGATCTACAATGAGCAGTTCTTC
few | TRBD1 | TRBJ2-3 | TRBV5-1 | CASRDRATDTQYF | TGCGCCAGCAGGGACAGGGCGACAGATACGCAGTATTTT
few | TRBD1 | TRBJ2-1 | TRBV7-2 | CASSSTSDRSQFF | TGTGCCAGCAGCTCAACGTCGGACAGGTCGCAGTTCTTC
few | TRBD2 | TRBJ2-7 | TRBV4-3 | CASSQDVWTSGYEQYF | TGCGCCAGCAGCCAAGACGTATGGACTAGCGGCTACGAGCAGTACTTC
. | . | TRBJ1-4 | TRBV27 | CASSPWEGRGEKLFF | TGTGCCAGCAGCCCGTGGGAGGGGCGAGGTGAAAAACTGTTTTTT
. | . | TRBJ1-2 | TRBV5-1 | CASSPGPSDGYTF | TGCGCCAGCAGCCCGGGACCCAGTGATGGCTACACCTTC
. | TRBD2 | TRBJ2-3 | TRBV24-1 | CATSGPTSGGTDTQYF | TGTGCCACCAGTGGGCCTACTAGCGGAGGCACAGATACGCAGTATTTT
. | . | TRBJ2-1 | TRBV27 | CASSPLGPQEQFF | TGTGCCAGCAGCCCCCTTGGCCCCCAAGAGCAGTTCTTC
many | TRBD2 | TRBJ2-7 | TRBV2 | CASSGTPGLAAYEQYF | TGTGCCAGCAGTGGGACTCCGGGACTAGCAGCCTACGAGCAGTACTTC
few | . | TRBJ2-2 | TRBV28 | CATYREATGELFF | TGTGCCACCTACAGGGAGGCCACCGGGGAGCTGTTTTTT
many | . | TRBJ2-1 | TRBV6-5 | CASSYVASSDEQFF | TGTGCCAGCAGTTACGTGGCGTCGAGCGATGAGCAGTTCTTC
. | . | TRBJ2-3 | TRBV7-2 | CASSSSLAGTQYF | TGTGCCAGCAGCTCCTCCTTGGCCGGTACGCAGTATTTT
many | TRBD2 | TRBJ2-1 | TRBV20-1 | CSARSLTSGSPGEQFF | TGCAGTGCTAGAAGCTTGACTAGCGGGAGTCCGGGTGAGCAGTTCTTC
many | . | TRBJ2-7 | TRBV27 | CASSFGGWDEQYF | TGTGCCAGCAGTTTTGGGGGTTGGGACGAGCAGTACTTC
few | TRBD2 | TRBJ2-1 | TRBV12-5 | CASGLGLAGAGVHNDEQFF | TGTGCTAGTGGTTTGGGACTAGCGGGAGCGGGTGTACACAATGATGAGCAGTTCTTC
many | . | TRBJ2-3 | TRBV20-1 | CSASGSRADTQYF | TGCAGTGCTAGCGGGTCCCGGGCAGATACGCAGTATTTT
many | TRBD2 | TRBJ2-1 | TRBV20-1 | CSATSGRRSSYNEQFF | TGCAGTGCAACGAGCGGGAGGCGAAGCTCCTACAATGAGCAGTTCTTC
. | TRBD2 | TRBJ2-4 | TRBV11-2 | CASSFGTSPGIQYF | TGTGCCAGCAGCTTTGGGACTAGCCCGGGCATTCAGTACTTC
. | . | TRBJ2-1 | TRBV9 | CASTLGPSSSYNEQFF | TGTGCCAGCACCCTTGGACCGTCGAGCTCCTACAATGAGCAGTTCTTC
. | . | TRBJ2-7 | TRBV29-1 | CSVEYNSYEQYF | TGCAGCGTTGAGTACAACTCCTACGAGCAGTACTTC
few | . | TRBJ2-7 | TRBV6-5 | CASSYGTASAYEQYF | TGTGCCAGCAGTTACGGGACGGCTTCGGCCTACGAGCAGTACTTC
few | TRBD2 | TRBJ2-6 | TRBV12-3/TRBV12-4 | CASSLVGGSGVASGANVLTF | TGTGCCAGCAGTTTAGTAGGAGGGAGCGGGGTAGCATCTGGGGCCAACGTCCTGACTTTC
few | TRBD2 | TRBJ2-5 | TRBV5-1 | CASSSLGLAGVGETQYF | TGCGCCAGCAGCTCCCTGGGACTAGCGGGAGTCGGTGAGACCCAGTACTTC
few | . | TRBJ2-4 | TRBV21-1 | CAIHRAKNIQYF | TGTGCCATCCACAGAGCCAAAAACATTCAGTACTTC
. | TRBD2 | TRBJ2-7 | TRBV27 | CASSLSTSAFPYEQYF | TGTGCCAGCAGTTTATCCACTAGCGCCTTTCCCTACGAGCAGTACTTC
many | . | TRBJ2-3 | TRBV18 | CASSPQGGESDTQYF | TGTGCCAGCTCACCCCAGGGTGGGGAATCGGATACGCAGTATTTT
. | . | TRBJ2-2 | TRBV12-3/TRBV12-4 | CASSFRLNTGELFF | TGTGCCAGCAGTTTTAGGCTGAACACCGGGGAGCTGTTTTTT
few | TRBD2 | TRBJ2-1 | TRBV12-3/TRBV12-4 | CASSYSGTKFF | TGTGCCAGCAGTTATAGCGGGACTAAGTTCTTC
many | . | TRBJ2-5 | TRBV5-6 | CASSAMGAAYQETQYF | TGTGCCAGCAGCGCAATGGGGGCGGCGTACCAAGAGACCCAGTACTTC
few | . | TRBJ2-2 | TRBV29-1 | CSVAAPNTGELFF | TGCAGCGTTGCGGCACCTAACACCGGGGAGCTGTTTTTT
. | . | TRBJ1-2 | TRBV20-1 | CSAWDIENTF | TGCAGTGCCTGGGACATCGAAAACACCTTC
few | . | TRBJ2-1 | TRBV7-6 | CASSETRTGSYNEQFF | TGTGCCAGCAGCGAGACACGGACGGGCTCCTACAATGAGCAGTTCTTC
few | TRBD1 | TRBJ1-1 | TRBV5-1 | CASSLSQTGGTEAFF | TGCGCCAGCAGTTTGAGCCAAACAGGGGGCACTGAAGCTTTCTTT
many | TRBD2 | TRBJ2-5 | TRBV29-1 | CSVAAGGVETQYF | TGCAGCGTGGCAGCGGGAGGCGTAGAGACCCAGTACTTC
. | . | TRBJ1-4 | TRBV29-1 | CAGGATNEKLFF | TGCGCGGGGGGGGCAACTAATGAAAAACTGTTTTTT
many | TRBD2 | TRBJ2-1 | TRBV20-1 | CSAPPPLAGANNEQFF | TGCAGTGCCCCTCCCCCTCTAGCGGGAGCCAACAATGAGCAGTTCTTC
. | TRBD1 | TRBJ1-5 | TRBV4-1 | CASSQALGQGNIGNQPQHF | TGCGCCAGCAGCCAAGCTCTGGGACAGGGGAATATTGGCAATCAGCCCCAGCATTTT
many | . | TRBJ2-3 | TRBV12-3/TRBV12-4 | CASSLVAATDTQYF | TGTGCCAGCAGTTTAGTAGCGGCCACAGATACGCAGTATTTT
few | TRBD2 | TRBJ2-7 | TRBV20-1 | CSAELAGGNEQYF | TGCAGTGCTGAACTAGCGGGAGGGAACGAGCAGTACTTC
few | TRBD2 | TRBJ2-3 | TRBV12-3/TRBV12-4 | CASSLMAGVQDTQYF | TGTGCCAGCAGTTTGATGGCGGGAGTTCAAGATACGCAGTATTTT
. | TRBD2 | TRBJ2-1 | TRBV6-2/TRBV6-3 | CASSIGTSVNEQFF | TGTGCCAGCAGTATCGGGACTAGCGTTAATGAGCAGTTCTTC